This entry is about one TCR beta chain. The antigen remains undetermined. This sample is part of a study of Tregs in tolerant kidney transplant recipients. Study-wide results and caveats: Antigen-driven expansion was suggested because donor-specific Tregs expanded more than all Tregs in tolerant patients.

The repertoire was sequenced with immunoSEQ multiplex PCR; TCRdb's copy has only in-frame clones and lacks some. The table lists roughly 80,000 clones, roughly 98% of them singletons. Trimming took off 4 bases at V and 2 bases at J, with 17 bases between the two ends. CDR1 SGHAT and CDR2 FQNNGV come from the germline V gene. There are 17 residues in the CDR3. This sample comprised CD4+ T cells from blood, obtained before the transplant. The chain employs TRBV11-2 and TRBJ2-2; D is ambiguous. This receptor was taken from a human donor who received a combined kidney and bone marrow transplant. The CDR3 is CASSSFTQTSNTGELFF. In nucleotides, the CDR3 is TGTGCCAGCAGCTCCTTCACGCAGACTTCAAACACCGGGGAGCTGTTTTTT. The entire variable domain, with the rest obtained from reference TRBV11-2 and TRBJ2-2, is as follows: EAGVAQSPRYKIIEKRQSVAFWCNPISGHATLYWYQQILGQGPKLLIQFQNNGVVDDSQLPKDRFSAERLKGVDSTLKIQPAKLEDSAVYLCASSSFTQTSNTGELFFGEGSRLTVL.